A single sample is the source of the 27 T cell receptor beta chains below, sequenced in a study of cytomegalovirus exposure and HLA in healthy donors. Sequenced by immunoSEQ multiplex PCR; TCRdb stores in-frame clones only, minus some. The sample yields more than 95,000 clones, around 94% seen once. What was sequenced was PBMCs. These receptors originate from a woman in her late teens or twenties in good health and CMV-seronegative.

This chain links TRBV27 with TRBJ1-5; maybe TRBD1 (5 bases). The CDR3 length is 15 residues. Trimming stripped 0 bases from V and 2 bases from J, with 8 bases between. CDR1 and CDR2 from the germline V gene are MNHEY and SMNVEV (reference sequence). CDR3 in amino acids: CASSLSTGGNQPQHF. The CDR3 region has the DNA TGTGCCAGCAGTTTATCGACGGGGGGCAATCAGCCCCAGCATTTT.

This sequence joins TRBV7-9 and TRBJ2-7, with D possibly being TRBD2 (5 bases). The CDR3 is 13 amino acids. With 3 bases removed from V and 5 bases from J, the gap between germline ends came to 11 bases. Germline values: CDR1 SEHNR, CDR2 FQNEAQ (reference sequence). The CDR3, as DNA: TGTGCCAGCAGCTTCGGGGTCGTAGACGAGCAGTACTTC. This encodes CASSFGVVDEQYF.

This clone was recorded once. The chain is built from TRBV25-1 and TRBJ2-5; D is undetermined. The germline CDR1 and CDR2 sequences are MGHDK and SYGVNS. The CDR3 sequence is 8 residues long. The V and J ends lost 5 bases and 11 bases respectively, with 3 bases between them. The CDR3 nucleotides read TGTGCCAGCAGTCCACAGTACTTC. This sequence encodes CASSPQYF.

V gene TRBV5-1 combines with J gene TRBJ1-1, with D maybe TRBD1 (5 bases). With 5 bases removed from V and 7 bases from J, the gap between germline ends came to 15 bases. The germline V gene has CDR1 SGHRS and CDR2 YFSETQ. The CDR3 is 13 amino acids. The CDR3: CASSMNGGSEAFF. CDR3 nucleotides: TGCGCCAGCAGTATGAATGGGGGGAGTGAAGCTTTCTTT.

The chain joins TRBV7-2 to TRBJ2-5; D possibly corresponds to TRBD1 (6 bases). V was clipped by 2 bases and J by 5 bases, with 18 bases between them. Germline V gene lookup returns CDR1 SGHTA and CDR2 FQGNSA. The CDR3 spans 16 residues. This CDR3 is CASSLNTAGVGETQYF. The CDR3 region has the DNA TGTGCCAGCAGCTTAAATACTGCAGGGGTGGGGGAGACCCAGTACTTC.

V and J are TRBV5-8 and TRBJ2-7, with a tentative D call TRBD1 (7 bases). This CDR3 region has 13 residues. Trimming left V 0 bases short and J 6 bases short, with 10 bases between. Per the germline V gene, CDR1 is SGHTS and CDR2 is YDEGEE. DNA of the CDR3: TGTGCCAGCAGCTTGGGACAGGGAGGCGAGCAGTACTTC. This encodes CASSLGQGGEQYF.

This rearrangement joins TRBV7-3 to TRBJ2-2; the D gene is possibly TRBD2 (5 bases). This CDR3 spans 16 amino acids. Germline CDR1 is SGHTA and CDR2 is FQGTGA. V lost 3 bases, J lost 0 bases, and 11 bases lay in between. In nucleotides, the CDR3 is TGTGCCAGCAGCTTGTTTGGGGAGTCGAACACCGGGGAGCTGTTTTTT. Protein sequence: CASSLFGESNTGELFF.

V is TRBV5-1 and J is TRBJ2-2; 7 bases map to TRBD1. The CDR3 extends over 13 amino acids. J lost 2 bases, V lost 7 bases, and 2 bases had no gene match. CDR1 and CDR2 from the germline V gene are SGHRS and YFSETQ. CDR3 amino acids: CASGTANTGELFF. The CDR3 DNA sequence: TGCGCCAGCGGGACAGCAAACACCGGGGAGCTGTTTTTT.

This clone was detected only a few times. The chain is built from TRBV2 and TRBJ1-1; 9 nucleotides line up with TRBD1. Per the germline V gene, CDR1 is SNHLY and CDR2 is FYNNEI. Trimming at V came to 10 bases and at J to 4 bases, leaving 7 bases not matched to a gene. This CDR3 has 13 amino acids. CDR3 DNA sequence: TGTGCCACCTCCGGGACAGGGCTCACTGAAGCTTTCTTT. Its protein is CATSGTGLTEAFF.

The J gene is TRBJ1-1, the V gene TRBV6-1; unclear D gene. Trimming took off 5 bases at V and 4 bases at J, with 14 bases between the two ends. The V gene's germline CDR1 is MNHNS and CDR2 SASEGT. CDR3 length: 14 residues. The CDR3, as DNA: TGTGCCAGCAGTAAAAACCCGGAGAGCACTGAAGCTTTCTTT. It is translated as CASSKNPESTEAFF.

The chain employs TRBV28 and TRBJ2-5; 8 bases align to TRBD1. This CDR3 comprises 16 residues. V was pared by 1 base and J by 4 bases, with 8 bases of the junction left unmatched. CDR1 and CDR2 from the germline V gene are MDHEN and SYDVKM. CDR3 sequence reads: CASSLLGQGAGETQYF. The CDR3 DNA follows: TGTGCCAGCAGTTTATTGGGGCAGGGGGCAGGAGAGACCCAGTACTTC.

The V and J genes are TRBV19 and TRBJ2-1, with 9 bases aligning to TRBD2. CDR1 is LNHDA and CDR2 is SQIVND in the germline V gene (reference sequence). The CDR3 is 14 residues long. The J segment lost 8 bases and the V segment lost 8 bases, leaving 10 bases of the junction unmatched. The CDR3 loop is CASVSGRTWDEQFF. CDR3 DNA: TGTGCCAGTGTCAGCGGGAGGACTTGGGATGAGCAGTTCTTC. Combining the CDR3 with reference TRBV19 and TRBJ2-1 gives the whole variable domain DGGITQSPKYLFRKEGQNVTLSCEQNLNHDAMYWYRQDPGQGLRLIYYSQIVNDFQKGDIAEGYSVSREKKESFPLTVTSAQKNPTAFYLCASVSGRTWDEQFFGPGTRLTVL.

The gene calls are TRBV28 and TRBJ1-1; 8 bases line up with TRBD1. The CDR3 loop spans 15 amino acids. Germline V gene data show CDR1 as MDHEN and CDR2 as SYDVKM. The V gene end was trimmed by 2 bases and the J gene end by 3 bases; junction bases not matched to a gene: 5. The CDR3 sequence: CASSLNPGQDTEAFF. The CDR3 region has the DNA TGTGCCAGCAGTTTAAACCCGGGACAGGACACTGAAGCTTTCTTT. The full variable domain, completed using reference TRBV28 and TRBJ1-1, is DVKVTQSSRYLVKRTGEKVFLECVQDMDHENMFWYRQDPGLGLRLIYFSYDVKMKEKGDIPEGYSVSREKKERFSLILESASTNQTSMYLCASSLNPGQDTEAFFGQGTRLTVV.

As for this clone: The same CDR3 can be traced to other DNA sequences in this sample. This sequence joins TRBV9 and TRBJ2-7, with 8 bases identical to TRBD2. V shed 0 bases, J shed 4 bases, and the junction held 3 bases outside the gene matches. CDR1 SGDLS and CDR2 YYNGEE come from the germline V gene. CDR3 length: 14 amino acids. The CDR3 region has the DNA TGTGCCAGCAGCGTAGCCGGGGGGGGTTACGAGCAGTACTTC. Translation gives CASSVAGGGYEQYF.

This chain uses TRBV10-1 with TRBJ2-1; 7 nucleotides match TRBD2. Germline-derived CDR1 and CDR2 are WNHNN and SYGVQD (reference sequence). V trimming: 6 bases; J trimming: 7 bases; junction bases outside the gene matches: 6. The CDR3 has 13 residues. DNA of the CDR3: TGCGCCAGCAGCCGGGGCGGGGGTAATGAGCAGTTCTTC. Translated, it gives CASSRGGGNEQFF.

The chain employs TRBV4-2 and TRBJ1-5; 10 nucleotides align to TRBD1. Germline loops: CDR1 LGHNA, CDR2 YNFKEQ. The CDR3 loop spans 15 amino acids. The trim removed 3 bases at V and 7 bases at J, leaving 6 bases unmatched. The CDR3 protein is CASSQGQGIRQPQHF. The CDR3 nucleotides are TGTGCCAGCAGCCAGGGACAGGGGATTCGGCAGCCCCAGCATTTT.

The chain carries TRBV2 and TRBJ1-3; D is possibly TRBD1 (5 bases). The germline CDR1 and CDR2 sequences are SNHLY and FYNNEI. This CDR3 spans 14 amino acids. The V and J ends lost 1 base and 5 bases respectively, with 9 bases between them. The CDR3 DNA follows: TGTGCCAGCAGTGAAGACAGGACTAGAAACACCATATATTTT. Its translation is CASSEDRTRNTIYF.

V gene TRBV28 combines with J gene TRBJ2-5; TRBD2 aligns across 7 bases. V gave up 6 bases and J gave up 2 bases; unmatched junction bases: 9. The CDR3 spans 15 residues. Germline V CDR1 and CDR2: MDHEN, SYDVKM. The CDR3 nucleotides read TGTGCCAGCAGGAGTCCGTCTAGCGGACAAGAGACCCAGTACTTC. This sequence encodes CASRSPSSGQETQYF.

The chain couples TRBV28 to TRBJ2-7; TRBD2 matches 7 bases. Per germline, CDR1 MDHEN and CDR2 SYDVKM. CDR3 length equals 15 residues. The junction had 10 bases not matched to a gene; V was cut back by 3 bases and J by 5 bases. CDR3 region: CASSFNRFGGDEQYF. CDR3 bases: TGTGCCAGCAGTTTCAACAGGTTTGGGGGGGACGAGCAGTACTTC.

V gene TRBV7-2 combines with J gene TRBJ1-1; 7 bases match TRBD1. CDR1 is SGHTA, CDR2 FQGNSA, per germline. This CDR3 has 16 amino acids. Losses at the gene ends were 3 bases for V and 2 bases for J; bases not matched to a gene: 9. CDR3 DNA sequence: TGTGCCAGCAGCTTTCCGGGACAGTGGGGTAACACTGAAGCTTTCTTT. Protein sequence: CASSFPGQWGNTEAFF.

This chain joins TRBV19 and TRBJ1-6; weak D call: TRBD1 (6 bases). Deletions cut 5 bases from V and 7 bases from J, with 12 bases between. CDR1 and CDR2 from the germline V gene are LNHDA and SQIVND (reference sequence). There are 14 residues in the CDR3. CDR3 amino acids: CASSLGTGNSPLHF. Written as DNA, the CDR3 is TGTGCCAGTAGTCTGGGAACAGGGAATTCACCCCTCCACTTT. Using reference TRBV19 and TRBJ1-6 for the parts outside the CDR3, the full variable domain is DGGITQSPKYLFRKEGQNVTLSCEQNLNHDAMYWYRQDPGQGLRLIYYSQIVNDFQKGDIAEGYSVSREKKESFPLTVTSAQKNPTAFYLCASSLGTGNSPLHFGNGTRLTVT.

The chain couples TRBV5-1 to TRBJ2-7, with 15 bases aligning to TRBD2. Germline-derived CDR1 and CDR2 are SGHRS and YFSETQ. The CDR3 has 18 amino acids. Unmatched junction bases numbered 9, after V lost 3 bases and J lost 2 bases. This CDR3 is CASSSGPGLAGGAYEQYF. For the CDR3, the DNA is TGCGCCAGCAGCTCAGGTCCCGGACTAGCGGGAGGGGCCTACGAGCAGTACTTC.

This chain uses TRBV19 with TRBJ1-1; D is undetermined. Per germline, CDR1 LNHDA and CDR2 SQIVND (reference sequence). The CDR3 totals 14 residues. Trimming left V 1 base short and J 0 bases short, with 6 bases between. The chain's CDR3 is CASSIGPVNTEAFF. CDR3 DNA sequence: TGTGCCAGTAGTATAGGGCCTGTGAACACTGAAGCTTTCTTT.

The chain employs TRBV2 and TRBJ1-5; TRBD1 matches at 9 bases. The CDR3 runs to 15 residues. The V gene's germline CDR1 is SNHLY and CDR2 FYNNEI. V was pared by 0 bases and J by 4 bases, with 1 base of the junction left unmatched. The CDR3 nucleotides are TGTGCCAGCAGTGAAGCGGGACAGGGAAATCAGCCCCAGCATTTT. Translating gives CASSEAGQGNQPQHF.

This clone was recorded a few times. The chain carries TRBV2 and TRBJ1-4; D ambiguous. CDR1 and CDR2 (germline): SNHLY, FYNNEI. The CDR3 consists of 16 residues. Trimming removed 3 bases from V and 5 bases from J, with 16 bases in between. CDR3 residues: CASSDWFGSSNEKLFF. CDR3 sequence (DNA): TGTGCCAGCAGTGATTGGTTCGGGTCCTCAAATGAAAAACTGTTTTTT.

V and J are TRBV6-5 and TRBJ1-1, with D possibly matching TRBD1 (5 bases). Germline lookup yields CDR1 MNHEY and CDR2 SVGAGI. The CDR3 spans 13 residues. With 10 bases removed from V and 4 bases from J, the gap between germline ends came to 16 bases. The CDR3, as DNA: TGTGCCACTAGGTACGCAGGGCTCACTGAAGCTTTCTTT. It encodes CATRYAGLTEAFF.

The chain uses TRBV27 and TRBJ2-5, with 8 bases identical to TRBD2. The junction had 11 bases not matched to a gene; V was cut back by 4 bases and J by 1 base. The CDR3 runs to 17 residues. Germline loops: CDR1 MNHEY, CDR2 SMNVEV (reference sequence). CDR3 region: CASSSPGSGGFQETQYF. The CDR3 nucleotides read TGTGCCAGCAGTTCCCCGGGGAGCGGGGGATTCCAAGAGACCCAGTACTTC.